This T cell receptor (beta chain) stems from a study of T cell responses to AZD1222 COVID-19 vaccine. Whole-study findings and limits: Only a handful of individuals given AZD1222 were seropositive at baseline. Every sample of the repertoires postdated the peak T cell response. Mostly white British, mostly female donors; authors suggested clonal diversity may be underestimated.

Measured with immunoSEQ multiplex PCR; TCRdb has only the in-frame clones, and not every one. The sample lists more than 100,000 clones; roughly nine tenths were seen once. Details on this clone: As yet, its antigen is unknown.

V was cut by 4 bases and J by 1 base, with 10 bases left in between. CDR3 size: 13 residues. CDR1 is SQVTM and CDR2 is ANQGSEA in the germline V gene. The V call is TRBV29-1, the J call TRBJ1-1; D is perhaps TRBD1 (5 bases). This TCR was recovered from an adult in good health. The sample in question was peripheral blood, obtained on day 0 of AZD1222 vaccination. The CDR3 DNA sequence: TGCAGCGTTGTCGGCCAGGGGAACACTGAAGCTTTCTTT. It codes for CSVVGQGNTEAFF.